What follows describes a single T cell receptor beta chain. Antigen unknown. The CDR3 is 15 amino acids. The ends lost 7 bases at V and 4 bases at J; junction bases unmatched: 9. Germline loops: CDR1 SEHNR, CDR2 FQNEAQ (reference sequence). This sample stems from a study of cytomegalovirus exposure and HLA in healthy donors. It was with 60 Vbeta and 13 Jbeta primers that the PCR ran. Profiling relied on immunoSEQ multiplex PCR, and the TCRdb table lists in-frame clones only, not all of them. The top ten hold 6.9% of the sample, which has 100,000 or so clones, around 85% seen once. General study findings and limits: A later analysis linked a missense DCLRE1C variant to TCR beta V- and J-gene trimming. Sequencing artifact likely explains a cluster of highly shared sequence variants. In the analysis, some V segments, TRBV6-2 and TRBV6-3 included, were excluded as indistinguishable. Testing in vitro showed a few CMV-associated chains specific for CMV antigens.

The chain carries TRBV7-9 and TRBJ1-2, with TRBD1 matching over 10 bases. Sequences were obtained from PBMCs. The sequence came from a man aged 25 to 40 in good health and CMV-seropositive. The CDR3 bases are TGTGCCAGCACCTTGACAGGGGGCGGCTTCTATGGCTACACCTTC. It encodes CASTLTGGGFYGYTF. The whole variable domain, remainder taken from reference TRBV7-9 and TRBJ1-2, is DTGVSQNPRHKITKRGQNVTFRCDPISEHNRLYWYRQTLGQGPEFLTYFQNEAQLEKSRLLSDRFSAERPKGSFSTLEIQRTEQGDSAMYLCASTLTGGGFYGYTFGSGTRLTVV.